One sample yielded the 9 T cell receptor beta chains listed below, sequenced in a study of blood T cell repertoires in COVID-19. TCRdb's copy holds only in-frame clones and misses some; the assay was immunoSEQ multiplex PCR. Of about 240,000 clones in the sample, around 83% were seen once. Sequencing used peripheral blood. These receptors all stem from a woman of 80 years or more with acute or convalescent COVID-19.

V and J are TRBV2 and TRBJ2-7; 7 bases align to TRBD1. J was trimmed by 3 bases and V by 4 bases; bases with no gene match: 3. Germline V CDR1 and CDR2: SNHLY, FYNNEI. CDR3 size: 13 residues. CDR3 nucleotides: TGTGCCAGCAGTGTGGCAGGGGGCTACGAGCAGTACTTC. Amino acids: CASSVAGGYEQYF.

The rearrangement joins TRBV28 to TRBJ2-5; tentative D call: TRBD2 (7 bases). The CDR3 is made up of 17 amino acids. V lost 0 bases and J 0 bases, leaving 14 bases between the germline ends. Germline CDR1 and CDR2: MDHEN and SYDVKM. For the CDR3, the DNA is TGTGCCAGCAGTTTATGGTGGGGGGGCTTGAACCAAGAGACCCAGTACTTC. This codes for CASSLWWGGLNQETQYF.

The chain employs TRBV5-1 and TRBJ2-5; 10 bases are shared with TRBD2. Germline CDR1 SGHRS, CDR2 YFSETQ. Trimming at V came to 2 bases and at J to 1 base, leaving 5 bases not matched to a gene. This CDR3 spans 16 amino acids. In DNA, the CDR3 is TGCGCCAGCAGCTTAGGAGCGGGGGGGTCCCAAGAGACCCAGTACTTC. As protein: CASSLGAGGSQETQYF. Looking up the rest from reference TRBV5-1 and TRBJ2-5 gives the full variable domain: KAGVTQTPRYLIKTRGQQVTLSCSPISGHRSVSWYQQTPGQGLQFLFEYFSETQRNKGNFPGRFSGRQFSNSRSEMNVSTLELGDSALYLCASSLGAGGSQETQYFGPGTRLLVL.

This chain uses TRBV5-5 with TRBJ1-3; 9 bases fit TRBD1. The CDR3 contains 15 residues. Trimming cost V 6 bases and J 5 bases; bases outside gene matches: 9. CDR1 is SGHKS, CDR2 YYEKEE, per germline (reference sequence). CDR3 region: CASTPDRGSRNTIYF. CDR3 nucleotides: TGTGCCAGCACCCCGGACAGGGGATCTCGAAACACCATATATTTT.

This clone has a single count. CDR3 DNA: TGTGCCAGCAGCTTAGGATGGGGACAGGTCCCGAACACTGAAGCTTTCTTT. Translation gives CASSLGWGQVPNTEAFF. The chain has TRBV11-2 and TRBJ1-1; the match to TRBD1 covers 8 bases. The ends lost 1 base at V and 1 base at J; junction bases unmatched: 8. Germline V gives CDR1 SGHAT, CDR2 FQNNGV. The CDR3 sequence is 17 residues long.

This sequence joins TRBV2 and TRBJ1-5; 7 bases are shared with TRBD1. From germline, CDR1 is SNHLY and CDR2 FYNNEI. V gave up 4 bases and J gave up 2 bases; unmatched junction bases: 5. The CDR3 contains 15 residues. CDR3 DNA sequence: TGTGCCAGCAGTGGGAGGGGACAGCGCAATCAGCCCCAGCATTTT. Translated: CASSGRGQRNQPQHF.

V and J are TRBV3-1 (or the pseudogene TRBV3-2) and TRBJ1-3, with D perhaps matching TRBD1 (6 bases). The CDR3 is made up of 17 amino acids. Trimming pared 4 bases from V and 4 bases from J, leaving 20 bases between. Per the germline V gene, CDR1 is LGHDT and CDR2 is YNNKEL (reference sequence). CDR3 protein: CASSRRTTGTAGNTIYF. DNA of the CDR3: TGTGCCAGCAGCCGTCGAACCACAGGGACGGCGGGAAACACCATATATTTT.

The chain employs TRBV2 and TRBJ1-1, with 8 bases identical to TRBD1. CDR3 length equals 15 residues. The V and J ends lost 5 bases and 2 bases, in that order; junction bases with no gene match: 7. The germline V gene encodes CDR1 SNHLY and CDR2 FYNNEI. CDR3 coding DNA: TGTGCCAGCAGTCTTAGGACAGGGAGCAACACTGAAGCTTTCTTT. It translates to CASSLRTGSNTEAFF. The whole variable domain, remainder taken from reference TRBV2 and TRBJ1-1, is EPEVTQTPSHQVTQMGQEVILRCVPISNHLYFYWYRQILGQKVEFLVSFYNNEISEKSEIFDDQFSVERPDGSNFTLKIRSTKLEDSAMYFCASSLRTGSNTEAFFGQGTRLTVV.

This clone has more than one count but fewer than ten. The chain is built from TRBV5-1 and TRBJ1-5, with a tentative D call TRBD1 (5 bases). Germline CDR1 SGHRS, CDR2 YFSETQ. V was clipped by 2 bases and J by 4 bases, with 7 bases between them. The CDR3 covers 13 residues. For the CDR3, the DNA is TGCGCCAGCAGCTTCGACAGAAATCAGCCCCAGCATTTT. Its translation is CASSFDRNQPQHF.